These 8 T cell receptor beta chains came from one sample sequenced in a study of T cell responses to AZD1222 COVID-19 vaccine. Using immunoSEQ multiplex PCR, the repertoire was profiled, and TCRdb retains in-frame clones only, with some absent. The sample records around 110,000 clones, approximately 86% being singletons. The input for sequencing was peripheral blood, taken on day 0 of AZD1222 vaccination. These receptors came from an adult in good health.

The gene calls are TRBV6-2 or TRBV6-3 and TRBJ1-4; D remains ambiguous. The CDR3 loop spans 12 amino acids. Germline values: CDR1 MNHEY, CDR2 SVGEGT. Trimming stripped 2 bases from V and 8 bases from J, with 6 bases between. The chain's CDR3 is CASSYPAEKLFF. The CDR3 DNA follows: TGTGCCAGCAGTTACCCGGCGGAAAAACTGTTTTTT.

CDR3 bases: TGTGCCAGCAGTCGCCCATTGACAGGGAACTACAATGAGCAGTTCTTC. It encodes CASSRPLTGNYNEQFF. The chain couples TRBV28 to TRBJ2-1, with TRBD1 identical over 7 bases. Germline CDR1 MDHEN, CDR2 SYDVKM. This CDR3 comprises 16 residues. J was trimmed by 3 bases and V by 5 bases; bases with no gene match: 10.

This chain connects TRBV18 to TRBJ1-2; D remains ambiguous. Germline assignment: CDR1 KGHSH and CDR2 LQKENI. Trimming removed 4 bases from V and 1 base from J, with 10 bases in between. The CDR3 contains 14 residues. The CDR3 loop is CASSLADVNYGYTF. Here the CDR3 DNA reads TGTGCCAGCTCACTGGCGGACGTTAACTATGGCTACACCTTC.

V gene TRBV19 combines with J gene TRBJ1-1, with 7 bases that match TRBD1. V lost 6 bases, J lost 1 base, and 5 bases stayed unmatched. CDR1 and CDR2 (germline): LNHDA, SQIVND (reference sequence). This CDR3 is built from 14 residues. CDR3 residues: CASRPQGRNTEAFF. In DNA form, the CDR3 reads TGTGCCAGTAGGCCACAGGGGCGGAACACTGAAGCTTTCTTT. The full variable domain, its missing parts supplied by reference TRBV19 and TRBJ1-1, is DGGITQSPKYLFRKEGQNVTLSCEQNLNHDAMYWYRQDPGQGLRLIYYSQIVNDFQKGDIAEGYSVSREKKESFPLTVTSAQKNPTAFYLCASRPQGRNTEAFFGQGTRLTVV.

V and J are TRBV18 and TRBJ1-5; D is unresolved. Per germline, CDR1 KGHSH and CDR2 LQKENI. The CDR3 is made up of 14 amino acids. Trimming stripped 8 bases from V and 0 bases from J, with 11 bases between. The chain's CDR3 is CASSPMDSNQPQHF. DNA of the CDR3: TGTGCCAGCAGCCCCATGGATAGCAATCAGCCCCAGCATTTT.

This chain joins TRBV29-1 and TRBJ1-1; the D gene is possibly TRBD1 (5 bases). V dropped 7 bases and J dropped 5 bases, with 23 bases sitting between them. Germline V lookup: CDR1 SQVTM, CDR2 ANQGSEA. The CDR3 extends over 15 amino acids. CDR3: CSGRGSPRGRTEAFF. The DNA for the CDR3 is TGCAGCGGCCGGGGCAGTCCCCGGGGGAGGACTGAAGCTTTCTTT.

Concerning this clone itself: Other nucleotide sequences in the sample specify the same CDR3. The CDR3 sequence is CASSYRGPYGYTF. CDR3 in DNA: TGTGCCAGCAGTTACAGGGGACCCTATGGCTACACCTTC. The chain carries TRBV6-2 or TRBV6-3 and TRBJ1-2; possibly TRBD1 for D (5 bases). Looked up from germline, CDR1 is MNHEY and CDR2 is SVGEGT. Trimming took off 2 bases at V and 4 bases at J, with 8 bases between the two ends. This CDR3 is 13 amino acids long.

The V call is TRBV7-3, the J call TRBJ2-1, with 7 bases fitting TRBD2. Germline-derived CDR1 and CDR2 are SGHTA and FQGTGA. This CDR3 spans 16 amino acids. With 3 bases clipped from V and 2 bases from J, the junction kept 7 bases outside the gene matches. CDR3 protein: CASSLNPGLTYNEQFF. The CDR3 region has the DNA TGTGCCAGCAGCTTGAATCCGGGACTAACCTACAATGAGCAGTTCTTC.